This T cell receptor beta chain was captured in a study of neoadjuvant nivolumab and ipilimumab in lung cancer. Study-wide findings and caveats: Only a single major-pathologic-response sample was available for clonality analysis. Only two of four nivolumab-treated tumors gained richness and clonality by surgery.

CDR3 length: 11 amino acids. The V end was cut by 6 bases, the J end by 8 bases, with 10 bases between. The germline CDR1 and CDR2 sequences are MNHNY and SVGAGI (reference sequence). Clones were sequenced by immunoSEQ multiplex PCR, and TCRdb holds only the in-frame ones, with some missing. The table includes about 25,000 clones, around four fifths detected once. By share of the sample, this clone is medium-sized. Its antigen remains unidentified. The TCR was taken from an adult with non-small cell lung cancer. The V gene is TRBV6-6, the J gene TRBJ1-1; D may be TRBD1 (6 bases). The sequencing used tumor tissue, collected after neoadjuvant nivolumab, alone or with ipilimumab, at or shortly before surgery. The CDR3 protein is CASRAGTEAFF. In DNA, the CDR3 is TGTGCCAGCAGGGCCGGGACAGAAGCTTTCTTT.